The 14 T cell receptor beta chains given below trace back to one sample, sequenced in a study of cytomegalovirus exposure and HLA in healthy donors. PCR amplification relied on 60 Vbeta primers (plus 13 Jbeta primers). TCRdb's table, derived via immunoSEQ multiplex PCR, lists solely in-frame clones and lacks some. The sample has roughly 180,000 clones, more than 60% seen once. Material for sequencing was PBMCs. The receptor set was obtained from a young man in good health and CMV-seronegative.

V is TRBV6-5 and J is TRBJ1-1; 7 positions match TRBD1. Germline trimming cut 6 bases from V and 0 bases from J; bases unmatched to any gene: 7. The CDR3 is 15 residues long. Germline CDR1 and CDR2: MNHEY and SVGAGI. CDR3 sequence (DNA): TGTGCCAGCAGATTTGACAGGGCCCTGAACACTGAAGCTTTCTTT. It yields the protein CASRFDRALNTEAFF.

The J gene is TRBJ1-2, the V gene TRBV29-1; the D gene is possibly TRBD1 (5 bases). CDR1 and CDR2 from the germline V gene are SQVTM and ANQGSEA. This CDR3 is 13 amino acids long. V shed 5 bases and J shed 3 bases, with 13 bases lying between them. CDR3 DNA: TGCAGCGTTCACGGCGCGGGGGACTATGGCTACACCTTC. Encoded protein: CSVHGAGDYGYTF.

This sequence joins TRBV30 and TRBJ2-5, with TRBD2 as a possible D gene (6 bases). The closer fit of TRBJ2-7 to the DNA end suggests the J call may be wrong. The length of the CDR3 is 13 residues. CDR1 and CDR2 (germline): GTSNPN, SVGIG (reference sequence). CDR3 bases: TGTGCCTGGAGTGTTGAGGGAGGCGACGAGCAGTACTTC. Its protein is CAWSVEGGDEQYF.

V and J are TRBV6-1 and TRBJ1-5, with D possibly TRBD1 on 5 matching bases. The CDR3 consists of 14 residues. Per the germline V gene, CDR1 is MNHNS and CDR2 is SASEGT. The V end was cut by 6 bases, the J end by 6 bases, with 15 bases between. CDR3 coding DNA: TGTGCCAGCAGCGATGGGGGGGTGGGTCAGCCCCAGCATTTT. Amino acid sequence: CASSDGGVGQPQHF.

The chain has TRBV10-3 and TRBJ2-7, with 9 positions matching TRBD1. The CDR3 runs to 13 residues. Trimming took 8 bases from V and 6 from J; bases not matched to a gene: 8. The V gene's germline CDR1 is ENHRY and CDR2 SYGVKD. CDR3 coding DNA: TGTGCCATCCGCCCGGGACAGGGCATCGAGCAGTACTTC. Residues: CAIRPGQGIEQYF.

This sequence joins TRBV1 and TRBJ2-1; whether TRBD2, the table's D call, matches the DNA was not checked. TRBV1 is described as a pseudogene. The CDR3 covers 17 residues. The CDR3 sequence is CTSSELAGDKSYNEQFF. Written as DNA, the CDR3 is TGCACCAGCAGCGAACTAGCGGGAGACAAATCCTACAATGAGCAGTTCTTC.

In DNA, the CDR3 is TGTGCCAGCTCCCCGGGACTGAAAGAGACCCAGTACTTC. Residues: CASSPGLKETQYF. This chain links TRBV18 with TRBJ2-5, with D possibly being TRBD2 (6 bases). Germline CDR1 and CDR2: KGHSH and LQKENI. The V gene lost 6 bases and the J gene lost 3 bases, with 11 bases spanning the gap. The CDR3 runs 13 residues.

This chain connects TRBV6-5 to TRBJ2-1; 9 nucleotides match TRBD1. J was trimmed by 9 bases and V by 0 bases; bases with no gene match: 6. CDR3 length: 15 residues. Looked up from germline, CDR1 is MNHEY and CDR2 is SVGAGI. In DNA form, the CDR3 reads TGTGCCAGCAGTTACTCGGGACAGGGTAAGGGTGAGCAGTTCTTC. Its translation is CASSYSGQGKGEQFF.

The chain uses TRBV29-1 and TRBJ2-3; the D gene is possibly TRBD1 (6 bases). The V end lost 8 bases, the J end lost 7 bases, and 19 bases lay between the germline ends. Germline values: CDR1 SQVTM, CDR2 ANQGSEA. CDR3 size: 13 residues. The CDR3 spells CSFRDTNPYTQYF. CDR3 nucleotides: TGCAGCTTCCGGGACACCAACCCCTATACGCAGTATTTT.

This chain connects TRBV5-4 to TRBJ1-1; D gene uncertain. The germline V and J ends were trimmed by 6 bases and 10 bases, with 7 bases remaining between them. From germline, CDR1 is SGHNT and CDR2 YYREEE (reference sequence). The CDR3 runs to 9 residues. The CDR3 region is CASTFIAFF. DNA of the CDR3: TGTGCCAGCACCTTTATAGCTTTCTTT.

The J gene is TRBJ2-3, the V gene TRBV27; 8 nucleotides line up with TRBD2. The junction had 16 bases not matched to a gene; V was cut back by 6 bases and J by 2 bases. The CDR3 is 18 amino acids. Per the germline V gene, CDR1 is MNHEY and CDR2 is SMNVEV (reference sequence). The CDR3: CASRSGFWAGGNTDTQYF. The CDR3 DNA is TGTGCCAGCAGATCGGGGTTTTGGGCGGGGGGAAACACAGATACGCAGTATTTT.

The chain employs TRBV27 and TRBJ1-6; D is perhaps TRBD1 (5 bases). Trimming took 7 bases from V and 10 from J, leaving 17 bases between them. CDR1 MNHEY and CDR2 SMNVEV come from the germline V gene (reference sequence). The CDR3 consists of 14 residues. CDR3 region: CASTTGLLGSPLHF. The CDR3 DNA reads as TGTGCCAGCACGACGGGACTCCTGGGGTCACCCCTCCACTTT.

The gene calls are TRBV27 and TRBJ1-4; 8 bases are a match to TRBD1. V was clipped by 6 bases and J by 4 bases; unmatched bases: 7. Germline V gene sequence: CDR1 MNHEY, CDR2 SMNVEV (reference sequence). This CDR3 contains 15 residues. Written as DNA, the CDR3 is TGTGCCAGCAGGATTGCAGGGGGCATTAATGAAAAACTGTTTTTT. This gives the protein CASRIAGGINEKLFF.

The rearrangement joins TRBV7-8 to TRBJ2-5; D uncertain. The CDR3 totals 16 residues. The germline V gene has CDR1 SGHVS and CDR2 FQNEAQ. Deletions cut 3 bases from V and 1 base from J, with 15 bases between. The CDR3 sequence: CASSFFPRGIQETQYF. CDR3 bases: TGTGCCAGCAGCTTTTTTCCGCGCGGAATCCAAGAGACCCAGTACTTC.